The clone carrying this T cell receptor (beta chain) has just one count. Its target is not known. CDR1 MDHEN and CDR2 SYDVKM come from the germline V gene. V lost 3 bases and J 0 bases, leaving 15 bases between the germline ends. The CDR3 spans 16 residues. The data were obtained in a study of shared clonotypes between healthy human individuals. General study results and limits: An expected dependence of interdonor clonotype sharing on sequencing depth was noted. Depth was large, yet rarefaction showed that sorted-subset sequencing was incomplete. Non-shared clonotypes showed lower generation probabilities than clonotypes common to all four donors.

Sequencing was performed with immunoSEQ multiplex PCR; in TCRdb, only in-frame clones are kept and a portion is missing. The table lists 400,000 or so clones, about 97% of them singletons. The source material was memory CD8+ T cells sorted from blood. This sample's subset: CD45RO+ cells pooled with CCR7-negative TemRA cells. The chain is built from TRBV28 and TRBJ2-7; perhaps TRBD1 as D (5 bases). This clonotype was sampled from a man aged 25 to 40 in good health. CDR3: CASSFATGRSSYEQYF. The DNA of the CDR3 is TGTGCCAGCAGTTTCGCTACAGGTAGGAGCTCCTACGAGCAGTACTTC.